Below are 18 T cell receptor beta chains sequenced from a single sample in a study of human versus mouse CDR3 diversity and MHC coevolution. Profiled with immunoSEQ multiplex PCR; TCRdb holds only in-frame clones, not every one. This sample has roughly 81,000 clones, with 93% found just once. Sequencing was carried out using naive CD4+ T cells from blood. The subset here: CD45RO-negative CD62L-positive naive CD4 T cells. The receptor set was obtained from a person aged 30-69 years in good health.

This chain joins TRBV23-1 and TRBJ1-1; tentative D call: TRBD1 (6 bases). TRBV23-1 is noted as an ORF with a role that remains uncertain. Trimming removed 0 bases from V and 4 bases from J, with 15 bases in between. CDR3 length: 16 residues. This CDR3 is CASSQSGDTGGTEAFF. The CDR3 coding sequence is TGCGCCAGCAGTCAATCCGGGGACACCGGAGGCACTGAAGCTTTCTTT.

This rearrangement joins TRBV7-9 to TRBJ2-7, with D hard to call. The CDR3 spans 12 residues. V was shortened by 3 bases and J by 7 bases, with 10 bases between the two germline ends. CDR1 is SEHNR, CDR2 FQNEAQ, per germline (reference sequence). DNA for the CDR3: TGTGCCAGCAGCTTGAGCCTTGTGGAGCAGTACTTC. Its translation: CASSLSLVEQYF.

The chain uses TRBV9 and TRBJ2-7, with D possibly TRBD2 on 6 matching bases. In germline, CDR1 is SGDLS, CDR2 YYNGEE. V was shortened by 3 bases and J by 0 bases, with 10 bases between the two germline ends. The CDR3 is made up of 14 amino acids. CDR3: CASSGTTYSYEQYF. As DNA, the CDR3 is TGTGCCAGCAGCGGGACTACTTACTCCTACGAGCAGTACTTC.

Comment on this clone: At one boundary the junction diverges from the germline segment, which might be a read error. The same CDR3 arises from other DNA sequences in this sample as well. This chain uses TRBV7-2 with TRBJ1-2; D call uncertain. Germline lookup yields CDR1 SGHTA and CDR2 FQGNSA. This CDR3 contains 14 residues. CDR3 sequence: CASSFVEATYGYTF. The CDR3 DNA reads as TGCGCCAGCAGCTTCGTGGAGGCGACCTATGGCTACACCTTC.

CDR3 in amino acids: CASSARASTQGGDEQYF. CDR3 DNA sequence: TGTGCCAGCAGCGCCCGCGCCTCCACACAGGGAGGGGACGAGCAGTACTTC. V is TRBV11-3 and J is TRBJ2-7, with D possibly matching TRBD2 (7 bases). V dropped 5 bases and J dropped 5 bases, with 25 bases sitting between them. This CDR3 region has 17 residues. Germline V gene data show CDR1 as SGHNT and CDR2 as YENEEA.

V is TRBV6-5 and J is TRBJ1-3; 9 bases map to TRBD1. J was trimmed by 4 bases and V by 4 bases; bases with no gene match: 5. CDR1 is MNHEY and CDR2 is SVGAGI in the germline V gene. This CDR3 is 15 amino acids long. CDR3 DNA sequence: TGTGCCAGCAGTTCGGCGGGGACAGGGGGAAACACCATATATTTT. Its translation: CASSSAGTGGNTIYF.

The J gene is TRBJ1-5, the V gene TRBV19; 9 bases align to TRBD1. Losses at the gene ends were 4 bases for V and 4 bases for J; bases not matched to a gene: 8. This CDR3 has 16 residues. In germline, CDR1 is LNHDA, CDR2 SQIVND (reference sequence). The CDR3 protein is CASSNTGQGWNQPQHF. CDR3 in DNA: TGTGCCAGTAGTAATACGGGACAGGGATGGAATCAGCCCCAGCATTTT.

In its sample, this clone was seen a few times. This chain links TRBV19 with TRBJ1-4, with D possibly matching TRBD1 (5 bases). The CDR3 runs 14 residues. Germline CDR1 reads LNHDA; CDR2 reads SQIVND (reference sequence). Trimming left V 3 bases short and J 4 bases short, with 9 bases between. The CDR3, as DNA: TGTGCCAGTAGTATCAACAGGATTAATGAAAAACTGTTTTTT. Residues: CASSINRINEKLFF.

V gene TRBV9 combines with J gene TRBJ2-3; TRBD2 matches 7 bases. This CDR3 is 13 amino acids long. V was clipped by 7 bases and J by 4 bases; unmatched bases: 6. Per germline, CDR1 SGDLS and CDR2 YYNGEE. CDR3 DNA sequence: TGTGCCAGCGGGGGAGGGTACCCAGATACGCAGTATTTT. Its protein is CASGGGYPDTQYF. Combining the CDR3 with reference TRBV9 and TRBJ2-3 gives the whole variable domain DSGVTQTPKHLITATGQRVTLRCSPRSGDLSVYWYQQSLDQGLQFLIQYYNGEERAKGNILERFSAQQFPDLHSELNLSSLELGDSALYFCASGGGYPDTQYFGPGTRLTVL.

The genes are TRBV5-1 and TRBJ2-4; TRBD2 might be the D (6 bases). V was pared by 3 bases and J by 8 bases, with 6 bases between. Per the germline V gene, CDR1 is SGHRS and CDR2 is YFSETQ. There are 11 residues in the CDR3. The CDR3 sequence is CASSWGDIQYF. Here the CDR3 DNA reads TGCGCCAGCAGCTGGGGGGACATTCAGTACTTC.

Remarks on this clone: Other DNA sequences of this sample code for an identical CDR3. The chain joins TRBV18 to TRBJ1-1; the D gene is possibly TRBD1 (5 bases). The CDR3 loop spans 14 amino acids. Per the germline V gene, CDR1 is KGHSH and CDR2 is LQKENI. V lost 0 bases to trimming and J lost 5 bases, with 10 bases between them. The CDR3 protein is CASSPPWQGTEAFF. The CDR3 DNA follows: TGTGCCAGCTCACCACCCTGGCAGGGAACTGAAGCTTTCTTT. Drawing the rest from reference TRBV18 and TRBJ1-1, the complete variable domain is NAGVMQNPRHLVRRRGQEARLRCSPMKGHSHVYWYRQLPEEGLKFMVYLQKENIIDESGMPKERFSAEFPKEGPSILRIQQVVRGDSAAYFCASSPPWQGTEAFFGQGTRLTVV.

This clone has just one count. The V gene is TRBV5-1, the J gene TRBJ1-3; 7 bases are a match to TRBD1. Trimming took 4 bases from V and 0 from J; bases not matched to a gene: 7. CDR3 length: 16 amino acids. Germline lookup yields CDR1 SGHRS and CDR2 YFSETQ. The CDR3 bases are TGCGCCAGCAGCGCCCAGGGACAGAGCTCTGGAAACACCATATATTTT. Its protein is CASSAQGQSSGNTIYF.

V and J are TRBV19 and TRBJ2-3; weak D call: TRBD2 (7 bases). This CDR3 region has 16 residues. Germline CDR1 reads LNHDA; CDR2 reads SQIVND (reference sequence). Trimming left V 5 bases short and J 0 bases short, with 15 bases between. In DNA, the CDR3 is TGTGCCAGTAGTGTAACCGGGGGGCGGAGCACAGATACGCAGTATTTT. Protein product: CASSVTGGRSTDTQYF.

The genes are TRBV11-3 and TRBJ1-1; no reliable D call. Trimming took 5 bases from V and 2 from J, leaving 12 bases between them. The germline V gene has CDR1 SGHNT and CDR2 YENEEA. CDR3 length: 14 residues. CDR3 loop: CASSLLIINTEAFF. Here the CDR3 DNA reads TGTGCCAGCAGCCTCCTAATAATAAACACTGAAGCTTTCTTT.

CDR3 nucleotide sequence: TGTGCCAGCAGCTTAGGGACAGGGATCTACGAGCAGTACTTC. It specifies CASSLGTGIYEQYF. This chain joins TRBV11-2 and TRBJ2-7, with 8 bases fitting TRBD1. The ends lost 1 base at V and 3 bases at J; junction bases unmatched: 2. Germline V gives CDR1 SGHAT, CDR2 FQNNGV. This CDR3 is built from 14 residues.

V gene TRBV19 combines with J gene TRBJ2-5; 7 positions match TRBD1. Near its end, the DNA agrees better with TRBJ2-7, so the J call may be wrong. CDR1 and CDR2 from the germline V gene are LNHDA and SQIVND (reference sequence). CDR3 length equals 15 residues. The CDR3 sequence: CASSIRTGTSYEQYF. The CDR3 region has the DNA TGTGCCAGTAGTATTAGGACAGGAACTTCCTACGAGCAGTACTTC.

V and J are TRBV11-2 and TRBJ2-7; D possibly corresponds to TRBD1 (6 bases). CDR1 is SGHAT, CDR2 FQNNGV, per germline. Deletions cut 0 bases from V and 0 bases from J, with 9 bases between. The CDR3 totals 15 residues. In DNA form, the CDR3 reads TGTGCCAGCAGCTTAGAGGGGACAAACTCCTACGAGCAGTACTTC. It codes for CASSLEGTNSYEQYF.

This chain joins TRBV6-5 and TRBJ2-7; 8 nucleotides match TRBD2. The length of the CDR3 is 15 residues. The ends lost 0 bases at V and 2 bases at J; junction bases unmatched: 3. Per germline, CDR1 MNHEY and CDR2 SVGAGI. CDR3 in DNA: TGTGCCAGCAGTTACTCCCTAGCGGGTCCCTACGAGCAGTACTTC. The encoded protein is CASSYSLAGPYEQYF.